This T cell receptor beta chain appears in the sequencing data of a study of T-cell reconstitution after alpha-beta-depleted transplantation in children. Study-wide results and caveats: Where some patients showed high TCRbeta diversity at day 60, it came from recipient T cells and thymic progenitors that had survived. When one year had passed after transplant, most T-cell counts and diversity came from newly produced T cells.

TCRbeta library preparation incorporated unique molecular identifiers. TCRdb re-derived calls from the PCR reads in MiXCR, one entry per CDR3 protein. The profile shows 250,000 to 400,000 distinct CDR3 sequences, approximately 20% of them singletons. The CDR3 sequence is 15 residues long. With V trimmed by 3 bases and J by 0 bases, 5 bases remained unmatched. Germline V gives CDR1 MGHDK, CDR2 SYGVNS. Regarding this clonotype: Its cognate antigen is unknown.

The sequenced sample was PBMCs, mostly from graft donor cells, obtained 180 days after TCRalphabeta/CD19-depleted stem cell transplant. This sequence originates from a male patient aged 10 to 17 who had a stem cell transplant for acute lymphoblastic leukemia, so the T cells may come from the graft donor. The chain carries TRBV25-1 and TRBJ2-7; 7 bases match TRBD2. The CDR3 DNA follows: TGTGCCAGCAGTGACCCAGCGGGGAGCTCCTACGAGCAGTACTTC. Its protein is CASSDPAGSSYEQYF.